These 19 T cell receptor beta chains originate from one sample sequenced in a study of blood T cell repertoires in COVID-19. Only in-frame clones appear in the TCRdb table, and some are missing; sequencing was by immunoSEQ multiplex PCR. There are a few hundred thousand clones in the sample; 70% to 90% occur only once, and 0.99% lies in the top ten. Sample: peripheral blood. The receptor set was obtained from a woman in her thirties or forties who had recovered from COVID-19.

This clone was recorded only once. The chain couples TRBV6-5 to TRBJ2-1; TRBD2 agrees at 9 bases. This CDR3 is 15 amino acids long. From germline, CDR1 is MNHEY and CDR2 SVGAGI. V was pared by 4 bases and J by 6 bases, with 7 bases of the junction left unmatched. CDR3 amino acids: CASSWGQGLANEQFF. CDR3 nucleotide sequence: TGTGCCAGCAGTTGGGGGCAGGGACTAGCCAATGAGCAGTTCTTC.

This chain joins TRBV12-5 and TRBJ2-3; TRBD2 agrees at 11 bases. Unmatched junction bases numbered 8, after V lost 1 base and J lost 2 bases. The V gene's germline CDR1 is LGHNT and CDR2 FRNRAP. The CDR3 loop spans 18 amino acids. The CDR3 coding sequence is TGTGCTAGTGGTTTGGGATCTAGCGGGAGGTCCCCCACAGATACGCAGTATTTT. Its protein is CASGLGSSGRSPTDTQYF.

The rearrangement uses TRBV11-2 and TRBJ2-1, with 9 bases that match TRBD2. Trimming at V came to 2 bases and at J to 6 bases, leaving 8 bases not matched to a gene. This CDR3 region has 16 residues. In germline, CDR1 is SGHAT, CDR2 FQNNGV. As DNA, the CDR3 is TGTGCCAGCAGCTTAAATCCCCTAGCGGGGTGCAATGAGCAGTTCTTC. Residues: CASSLNPLAGCNEQFF.

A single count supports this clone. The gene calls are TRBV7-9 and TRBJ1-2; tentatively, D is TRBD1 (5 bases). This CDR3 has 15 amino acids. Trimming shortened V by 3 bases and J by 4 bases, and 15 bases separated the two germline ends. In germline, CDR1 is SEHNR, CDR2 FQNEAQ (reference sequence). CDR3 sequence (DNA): TGTGCCAGCAGCTTTCTGGGGCAGGGCGGCTATGGCTACACCTTC. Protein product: CASSFLGQGGYGYTF.

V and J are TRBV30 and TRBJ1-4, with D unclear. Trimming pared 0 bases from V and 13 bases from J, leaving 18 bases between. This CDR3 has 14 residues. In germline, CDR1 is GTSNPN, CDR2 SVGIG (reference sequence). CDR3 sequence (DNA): TGTGCCTGGAGTGTTCCGGGGTATGGCCTCCGACTGTTTTTT. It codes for CAWSVPGYGLRLFF. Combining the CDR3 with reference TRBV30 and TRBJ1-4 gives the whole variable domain SQTIHQWPATLVQPVGSPLSLECTVEGTSNPNLYWYRQAAGRGLQLLFYSVGIGQISSEVPQNLSASRPQDRQFILSSKKLLLSDSGFYLCAWSVPGYGLRLFFGSGTQLSVL.

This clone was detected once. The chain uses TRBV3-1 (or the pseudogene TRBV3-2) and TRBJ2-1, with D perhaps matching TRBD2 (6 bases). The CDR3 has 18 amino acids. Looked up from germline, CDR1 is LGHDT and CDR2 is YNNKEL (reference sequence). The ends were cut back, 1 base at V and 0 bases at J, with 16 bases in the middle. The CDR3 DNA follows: TGTGCCAGCAGCCAAGCCCCCCGGGGGAGAAGCTCCTACAATGAGCAGTTCTTC. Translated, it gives CASSQAPRGRSSYNEQFF.

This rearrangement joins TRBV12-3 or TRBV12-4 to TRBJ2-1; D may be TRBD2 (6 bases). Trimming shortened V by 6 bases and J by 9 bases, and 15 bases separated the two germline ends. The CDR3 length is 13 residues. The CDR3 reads CASSRGSVGEQFF. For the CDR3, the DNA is TGTGCCAGCAGCCGGGGGAGTGTCGGTGAGCAGTTCTTC.

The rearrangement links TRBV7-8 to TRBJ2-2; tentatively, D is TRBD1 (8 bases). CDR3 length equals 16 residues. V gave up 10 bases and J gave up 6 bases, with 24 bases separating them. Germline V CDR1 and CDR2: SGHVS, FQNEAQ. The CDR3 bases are TGTGCCACCAGGGGGCTAGCGGCCCCCTCGGCCGGGGAGCTGTTTTTT. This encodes CATRGLAAPSAGELFF. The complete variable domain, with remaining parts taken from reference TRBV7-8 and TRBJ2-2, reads GAGVSQSPRYKVAKRGQDVALRCDPISGHVSLFWYQQALGQGPEFLTYFQNEAQLDKSGLPSDRFFAERPEGSVSTLKIQRTQQEDSAVYLCATRGLAAPSAGELFFGEGSRLTVL.

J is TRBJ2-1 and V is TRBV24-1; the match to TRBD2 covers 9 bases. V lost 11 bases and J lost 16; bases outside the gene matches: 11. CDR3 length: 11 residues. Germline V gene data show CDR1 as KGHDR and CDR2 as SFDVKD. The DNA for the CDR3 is TGTGCCAGCCACGGGACTAGCCTATTTTTCTTC. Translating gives CASHGTSLFFF.

The CDR3 sequence is CASSSGLPAATDTQYF. Here the CDR3 DNA reads TGTGCCAGCAGCTCGGGACTCCCAGCCGCCACAGATACGCAGTATTTT. The rearrangement links TRBV5-8 to TRBJ2-3; TRBD2 is a possible D gene (6 bases). Germline values: CDR1 SGHTS, CDR2 YDEGEE. This CDR3 is built from 16 residues. V was cut by 3 bases and J by 2 bases, with 16 bases left in between.

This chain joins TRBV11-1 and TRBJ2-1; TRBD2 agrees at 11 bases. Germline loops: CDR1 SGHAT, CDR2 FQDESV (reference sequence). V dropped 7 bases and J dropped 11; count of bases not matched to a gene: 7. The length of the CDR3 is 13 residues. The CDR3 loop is CASTPGTSGKQFF. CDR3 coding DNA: TGTGCCAGCACCCCCGGGACTAGCGGAAAGCAGTTCTTC.

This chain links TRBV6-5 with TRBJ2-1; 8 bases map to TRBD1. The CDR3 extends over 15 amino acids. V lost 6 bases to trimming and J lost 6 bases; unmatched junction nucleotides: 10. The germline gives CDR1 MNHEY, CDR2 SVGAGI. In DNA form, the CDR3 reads TGTGCCAGCAGGCGAGGGCCGGACAGGGCCAATGAGCAGTTCTTC. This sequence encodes CASRRGPDRANEQFF.

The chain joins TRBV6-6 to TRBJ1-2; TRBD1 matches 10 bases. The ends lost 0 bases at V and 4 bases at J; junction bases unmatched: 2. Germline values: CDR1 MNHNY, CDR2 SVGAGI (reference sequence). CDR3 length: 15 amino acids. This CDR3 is CASSYSWDRGYGYTF. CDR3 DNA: TGTGCCAGCAGTTACTCATGGGACAGGGGCTATGGCTACACCTTC.

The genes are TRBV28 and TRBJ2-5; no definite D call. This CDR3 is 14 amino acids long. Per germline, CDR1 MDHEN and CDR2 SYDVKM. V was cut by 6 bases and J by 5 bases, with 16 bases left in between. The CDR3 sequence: CASSIESPRETQYF. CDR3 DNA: TGTGCCAGCAGCATTGAATCCCCCCGGGAGACCCAGTACTTC.

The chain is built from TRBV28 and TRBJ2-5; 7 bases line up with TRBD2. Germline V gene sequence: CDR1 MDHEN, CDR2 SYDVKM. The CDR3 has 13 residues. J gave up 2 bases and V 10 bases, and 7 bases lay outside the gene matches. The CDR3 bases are TGTGCCACCAGAGACGGGGGGCAAGAGACCCAGTACTTC. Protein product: CATRDGGQETQYF. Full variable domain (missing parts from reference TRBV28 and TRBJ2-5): DVKVTQSSRYLVKRTGEKVFLECVQDMDHENMFWYRQDPGLGLRLIYFSYDVKMKEKGDIPEGYSVSREKKERFSLILESASTNQTSMYLCATRDGGQETQYFGPGTRLLVL.

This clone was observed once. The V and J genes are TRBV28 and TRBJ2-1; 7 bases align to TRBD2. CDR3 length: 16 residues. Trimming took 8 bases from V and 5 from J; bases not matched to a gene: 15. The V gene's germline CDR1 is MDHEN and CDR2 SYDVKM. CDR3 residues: CASPPNGREPNNEQFF. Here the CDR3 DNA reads TGTGCCAGCCCCCCCAACGGGCGGGAGCCCAACAATGAGCAGTTCTTC.

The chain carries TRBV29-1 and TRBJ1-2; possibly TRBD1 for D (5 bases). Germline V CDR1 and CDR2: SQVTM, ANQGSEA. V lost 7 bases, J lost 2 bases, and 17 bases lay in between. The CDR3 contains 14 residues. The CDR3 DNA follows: TGCAGCGCTTCCGCCTCGGGGGACAACTATGGCTACACCTTC. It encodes CSASASGDNYGYTF. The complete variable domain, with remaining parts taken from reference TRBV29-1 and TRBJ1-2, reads SAVISQKPSRDICQRGTSLTIQCQVDSQVTMMFWYRQQPGQSLTLIATANQGSEATYESGFVIDKFPISRPNLTFSTLTVSNMSPEDSSIYLCSASASGDNYGYTFGSGTRLTVV.

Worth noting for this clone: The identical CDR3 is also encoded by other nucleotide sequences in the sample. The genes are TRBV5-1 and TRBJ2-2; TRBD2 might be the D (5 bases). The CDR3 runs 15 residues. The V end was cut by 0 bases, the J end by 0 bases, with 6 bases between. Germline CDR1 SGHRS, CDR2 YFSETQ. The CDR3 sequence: CASSLAGANTGELFF. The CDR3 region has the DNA TGCGCCAGCAGCTTGGCCGGGGCGAACACCGGGGAGCTGTTTTTT. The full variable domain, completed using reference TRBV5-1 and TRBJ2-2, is KAGVTQTPRYLIKTRGQQVTLSCSPISGHRSVSWYQQTPGQGLQFLFEYFSETQRNKGNFPGRFSGRQFSNSRSEMNVSTLELGDSALYLCASSLAGANTGELFFGEGSRLTVL.

DNA for the CDR3: TGTGCCAGCAGCTCACACAGGGGGTACAATGAGCAGTTCTTC. Residues: CASSSHRGYNEQFF. The chain carries TRBV11-2 and TRBJ2-1, with TRBD1 matching over 8 bases. CDR1 is SGHAT, CDR2 FQNNGV, per germline. The ends lost 4 bases at V and 4 bases at J; junction bases unmatched: 3. CDR3 length equals 14 residues.